This TCR beta chain was identified during a study of T cells in Graves' hyperthyroidism and ophthalmopathy. CDR1 is MGHDK, CDR2 SYGVNS, per germline. This CDR3 has 15 residues. The trim removed 3 bases at V and 6 bases at J, leaving 5 bases unmatched. Patients having uncontrolled infection, another autoimmune disease, pregnancy or lactation were not included. TCR beta CDR3 region amplification was performed from RNA transcripts. When the TCR CDR3 underwent first-round RT-PCR, the HTBI primer set was used. Each CDR3 protein is one row after TCRdb ran MiXCR on the multiplex PCR reads. The sample holds around 600,000 distinct CDR3 sequences, just under 45% seen once. This clonotype was seen a handful of times. Its antigen remains unidentified. Overall study findings and caveats: Peripheral blood also featured most of the thyroid clonotypes expanded above 0.001. Ophthalmopathy cases were set apart from stable hyperthyroidism by a 13 V-J model.

V usage is TRBV25-1 and J usage is TRBJ1-2; the match to TRBD1 covers 12 bases. The sequenced sample was peripheral blood or thyroid tissue (not recorded which). The receptor was derived from an adult man with Graves' disease, either hyperthyroidism or ophthalmopathy (not recorded which). CDR3 region: CASSEGQGALDGYTF. The CDR3 coding sequence is TGTGCCAGCAGTGAGGGACAGGGGGCCTTGGATGGCTACACCTTC.